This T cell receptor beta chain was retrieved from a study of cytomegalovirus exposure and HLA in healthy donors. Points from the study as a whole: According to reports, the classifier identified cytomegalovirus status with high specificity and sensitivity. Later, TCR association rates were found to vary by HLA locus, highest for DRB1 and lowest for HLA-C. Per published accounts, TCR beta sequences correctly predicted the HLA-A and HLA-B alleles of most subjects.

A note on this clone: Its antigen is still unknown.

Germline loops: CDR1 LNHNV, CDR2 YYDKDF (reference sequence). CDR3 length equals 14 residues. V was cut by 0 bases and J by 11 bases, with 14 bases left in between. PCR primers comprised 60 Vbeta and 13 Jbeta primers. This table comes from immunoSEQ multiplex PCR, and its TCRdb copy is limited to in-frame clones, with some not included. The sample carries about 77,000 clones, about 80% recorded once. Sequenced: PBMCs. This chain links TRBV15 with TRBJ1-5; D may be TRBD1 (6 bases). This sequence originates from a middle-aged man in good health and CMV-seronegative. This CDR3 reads CATSRDRGARAQHF. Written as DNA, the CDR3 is TGTGCCACCAGCAGAGATCGGGGGGCGCGGGCCCAGCATTTT. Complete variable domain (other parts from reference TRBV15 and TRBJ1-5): DAMVIQNPRYQVTQFGKPVTLSCSQTLNHNVMYWYQQKSSQAPKLLFHYYDKDFNNEADTPDNFQSRRPNTSFCFLDIRSPGLGDTAMYLCATSRDRGARAQHFGDGTRLSIL.